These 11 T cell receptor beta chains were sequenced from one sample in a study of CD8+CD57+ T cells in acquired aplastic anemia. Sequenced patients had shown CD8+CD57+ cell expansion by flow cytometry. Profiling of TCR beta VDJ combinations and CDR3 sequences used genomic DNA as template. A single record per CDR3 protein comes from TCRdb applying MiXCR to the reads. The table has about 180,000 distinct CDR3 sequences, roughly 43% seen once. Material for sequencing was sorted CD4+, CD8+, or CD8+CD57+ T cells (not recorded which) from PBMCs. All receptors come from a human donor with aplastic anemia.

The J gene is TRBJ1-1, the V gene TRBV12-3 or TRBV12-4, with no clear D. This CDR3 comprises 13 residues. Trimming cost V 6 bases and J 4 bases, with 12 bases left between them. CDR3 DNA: TGTGCCAGCAGGACGGCCCATCGCACTGAAGCTTTCTTT. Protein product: CASRTAHRTEAFF.

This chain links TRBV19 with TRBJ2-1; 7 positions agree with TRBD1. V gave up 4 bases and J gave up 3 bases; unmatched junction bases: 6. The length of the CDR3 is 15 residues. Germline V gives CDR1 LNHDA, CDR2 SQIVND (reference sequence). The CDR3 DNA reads TGTGCCAGTAGTAGACAGGGTCCCATCTACAATGAGCAGTTCTTC. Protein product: CASSRQGPIYNEQFF.

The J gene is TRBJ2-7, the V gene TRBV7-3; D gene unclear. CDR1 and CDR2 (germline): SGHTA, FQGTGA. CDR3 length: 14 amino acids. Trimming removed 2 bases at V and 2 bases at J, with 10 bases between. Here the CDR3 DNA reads TGTGCCAGCAGCTTATCGAGCCTAACCTACGAGCAGTACTTC. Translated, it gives CASSLSSLTYEQYF.

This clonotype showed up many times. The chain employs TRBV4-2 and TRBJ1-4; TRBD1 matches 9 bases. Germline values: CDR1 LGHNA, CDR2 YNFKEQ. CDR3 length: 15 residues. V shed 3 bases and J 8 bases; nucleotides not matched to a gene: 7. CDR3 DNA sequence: TGTGCCAGCAGCCACCCCGGGACAGGGAGCGAAAAACTGTTTTTT. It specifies CASSHPGTGSEKLFF.

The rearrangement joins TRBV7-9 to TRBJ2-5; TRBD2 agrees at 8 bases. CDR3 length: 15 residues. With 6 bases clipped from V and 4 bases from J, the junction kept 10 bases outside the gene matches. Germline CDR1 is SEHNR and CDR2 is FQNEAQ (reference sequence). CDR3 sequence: CASSRTGGPVETQYF. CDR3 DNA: TGTGCCAGCAGTAGAACGGGGGGGCCGGTAGAGACCCAGTACTTC.

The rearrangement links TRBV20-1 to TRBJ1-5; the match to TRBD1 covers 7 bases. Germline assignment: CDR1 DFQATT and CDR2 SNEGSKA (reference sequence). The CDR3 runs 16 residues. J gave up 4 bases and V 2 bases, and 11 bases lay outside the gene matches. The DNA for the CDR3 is TGCAGTGCTAGACGCATAACAGGGGCAGGGAATCAGCCCCAGCATTTT. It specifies CSARRITGAGNQPQHF.

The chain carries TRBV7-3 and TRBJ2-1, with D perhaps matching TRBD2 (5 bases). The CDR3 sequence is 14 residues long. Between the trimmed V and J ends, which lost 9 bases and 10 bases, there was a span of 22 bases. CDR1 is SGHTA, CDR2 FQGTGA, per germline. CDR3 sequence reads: CASASRDEVSEQFF. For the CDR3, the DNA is TGTGCCAGTGCTAGCCGAGACGAGGTTTCGGAGCAGTTCTTC.

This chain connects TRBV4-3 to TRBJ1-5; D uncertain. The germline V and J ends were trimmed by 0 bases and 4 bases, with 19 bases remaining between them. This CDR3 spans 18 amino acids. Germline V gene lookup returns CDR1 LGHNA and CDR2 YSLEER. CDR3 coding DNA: TGCGCCAGCAGCCAAGATTACGCCCAATTTTCCCTTAATCAGCCCCAGCATTTT. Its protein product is CASSQDYAQFSLNQPQHF.

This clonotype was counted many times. The CDR3, as DNA: TGTGCCAGCAGTAGTCCAGGGCAGGAGACCCAGTACTTC. Its translation is CASSSPGQETQYF. V gene TRBV25-1 combines with J gene TRBJ2-5; D is perhaps TRBD1 (5 bases). The V gene lost 5 bases and the J gene lost 5 bases, with 12 bases spanning the gap. CDR3 size: 13 residues. CDR1 is MGHDK and CDR2 is SYGVNS in the germline V gene.

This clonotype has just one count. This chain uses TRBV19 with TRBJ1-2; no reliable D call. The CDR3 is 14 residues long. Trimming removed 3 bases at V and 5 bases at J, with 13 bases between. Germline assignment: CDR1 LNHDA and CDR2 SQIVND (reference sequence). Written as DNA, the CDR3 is TGTGCCAGTAGTATTCGAGGCCCGGGGTATGGCTACACCTTC. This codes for CASSIRGPGYGYTF.

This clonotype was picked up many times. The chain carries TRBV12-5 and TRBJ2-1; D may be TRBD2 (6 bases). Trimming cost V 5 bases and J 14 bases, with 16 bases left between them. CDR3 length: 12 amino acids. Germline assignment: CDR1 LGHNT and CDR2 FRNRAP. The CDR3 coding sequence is TGTGCTAGTGGTCCGGGACTTCCTTCGAAGTTCTTC. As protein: CASGPGLPSKFF.